Following are 14 T cell receptor beta chains from one sample sequenced in a study of cytomegalovirus exposure and HLA in healthy donors (dated by TCRdb to 2016 to 2017). Library method: the immunoSEQ multiplex PCR assay. TCRdb holds this immuneACCESS table with in-frame rearrangements only. Some clones are missing; in checked studies, unresolved V genes explain under half, and the rest has no known cause. This sample lists about 53,000 clones; about 90% were detected once. The biggest ten clones account for more than 1.4% of the sample. Sequenced: PBMCs. The receptors derive from a man younger than 35 in good health and CMV-seronegative.

This chain links TRBV6-6 with TRBJ2-5; 9 nucleotides line up with TRBD2. The germline V gene has CDR1 MNHNY and CDR2 SVGAGI (reference sequence). The CDR3 is made up of 15 amino acids. V trimming: 8 bases; J trimming: 5 bases; junction bases outside the gene matches: 12. The CDR3 nucleotides are TGTGCCAGCGGCAGACTAGCGGCCGCCGTCGAGACCCAGTACTTC. Protein sequence: CASGRLAAAVETQYF.

In its sample, this clone was seen a few times. The chain has TRBV7-8 and TRBJ2-7, with no clear D. Germline-derived CDR1 and CDR2 are SGHVS and FQNEAQ. The CDR3 runs to 15 residues. V was trimmed by 3 bases and J by 4 bases, leaving 16 bases between them. In nucleotides, the CDR3 is TGTGCCAGCAGCTTTTCGGAGACCGGAGCGTACGAGCAGTACTTC. It yields the protein CASSFSETGAYEQYF. The full variable domain, in which reference TRBV7-8 and TRBJ2-7 provide the parts outside the CDR3, is GAGVSQSPRYKVAKRGQDVALRCDPISGHVSLFWYQQALGQGPEFLTYFQNEAQLDKSGLPSDRFFAERPEGSVSTLKIQRTQQEDSAVYLCASSFSETGAYEQYFGPGTRLTVT.

The chain uses TRBV23-1 and TRBJ1-5, with D unclear. TRBV23-1 is an ORF; its function is uncertain. This CDR3 region has 16 residues. Between the trimmed V and J ends, which lost 4 bases and 0 bases, there was a span of 13 bases. The CDR3: CASSPPTGNSNQPQHF. The CDR3, as DNA: TGCGCCAGCAGTCCGCCGACGGGAAATAGCAATCAGCCCCAGCATTTT.

CDR3 coding DNA: TGTGCCAGCAGTTACTCTCACAGGGGCAGCAATCAGCCCCAGCATTTT. Residues: CASSYSHRGSNQPQHF. This chain connects TRBV28 to TRBJ1-5; 7 bases fit TRBD1. V trimming: 4 bases; J trimming: 1 base; junction bases outside the gene matches: 7. The CDR3 is 16 residues long. The germline gives CDR1 MDHEN, CDR2 SYDVKM.

V and J are TRBV14 and TRBJ2-7; 7 bases are a match to TRBD1. The length of the CDR3 is 14 residues. Germline CDR1 reads SGHDN; CDR2 reads FVKESK. Losses at the gene ends were 4 bases for V and 6 bases for J; bases not matched to a gene: 9. The CDR3 DNA reads as TGTGCCAGCAGCCGGCGACAGGGCGCCTCCGAGCAGTACTTC. Amino acids: CASSRRQGASEQYF.

This clone turned up a few times. The chain uses TRBV27 and TRBJ2-2, with TRBD2 matching over 7 bases. The CDR3 contains 18 residues. Germline lookup yields CDR1 MNHEY and CDR2 SMNVEV (reference sequence). The J segment lost 7 bases and the V segment lost 4 bases, leaving 18 bases of the junction unmatched. The CDR3 region is CASSSSINGLVIGGELFF. The DNA for the CDR3 is TGTGCCAGCAGTTCATCGATAAACGGACTAGTAATAGGCGGGGAGCTGTTTTTT.

J is TRBJ2-1 and V is TRBV7-8; D possibly corresponds to TRBD2 (5 bases). The CDR3 runs to 16 residues. V gave up 2 bases and J gave up 9 bases, with 20 bases separating them. Germline CDR1 SGHVS, CDR2 FQNEAQ. CDR3 sequence (DNA): TGTGCCAGCAGCTTAAATCGGGCGGGCGGATGGGGTGAGCAGTTCTTC. Amino acids: CASSLNRAGGWGEQFF.

The chain carries TRBV5-1 and TRBJ2-5; 8 bases agree with TRBD1. This CDR3 has 13 residues. Unmatched junction bases numbered 4, after V lost 4 bases and J lost 5 bases. CDR1 and CDR2 from the germline V gene are SGHRS and YFSETQ. The CDR3 reads CASSGQGKETQYF. The CDR3 coding sequence is TGCGCCAGCAGCGGACAGGGAAAGGAGACCCAGTACTTC.

The chain joins TRBV6-1 to TRBJ2-7, with D unclear. There are 14 residues in the CDR3. V was clipped by 3 bases and J by 3 bases, with 12 bases between them. Germline CDR1 reads MNHNS; CDR2 reads SASEGT. CDR3: CASSEVVGYYEQYF. In DNA form, the CDR3 reads TGTGCCAGCAGTGAGGTGGTCGGTTACTACGAGCAGTACTTC.

The chain joins TRBV5-1 to TRBJ2-1, with D tentatively TRBD1 (6 bases). V gave up 4 bases and J gave up 1 base, with 12 bases separating them. The CDR3 sequence is 15 residues long. The germline V gene has CDR1 SGHRS and CDR2 YFSETQ. The CDR3 coding sequence is TGCGCCAGCAGCCACCGGACAGTTTCCTACAATGAGCAGTTCTTC. Its protein product is CASSHRTVSYNEQFF.

The chain couples TRBV19 to TRBJ2-7, with 10 positions matching TRBD2. J gave up 4 bases and V 6 bases, and 3 bases lay outside the gene matches. CDR1 and CDR2 (germline): LNHDA, SQIVND (reference sequence). The CDR3 runs to 13 residues. CDR3 sequence: CASRTTSGYEQYF. The CDR3, as DNA: TGTGCCAGTAGGACGACTAGCGGGTACGAGCAGTACTTC.

The genes are TRBV19 and TRBJ1-2; TRBD1 matches 10 bases. Germline CDR1 is LNHDA and CDR2 is SQIVND (reference sequence). The V gene end was trimmed by 3 bases and the J gene end by 4 bases; junction bases not matched to a gene: 2. The CDR3 consists of 14 residues. CDR3 residues: CASSMTGGTYGYTF. For the CDR3, the DNA is TGTGCCAGTAGTATGACAGGGGGCACCTATGGCTACACCTTC.

The rearrangement uses TRBV15 and TRBJ2-3, with 9 bases identical to TRBD2. With 4 bases clipped from V and 3 bases from J, the junction kept 2 bases outside the gene matches. The CDR3 has 14 amino acids. The germline V gene has CDR1 LNHNV and CDR2 YYDKDF (reference sequence). The CDR3 DNA reads as TGTGCCACCAGCACAGCGGGAGGTACAGATACGCAGTATTTT. Protein product: CATSTAGGTDTQYF. Full variable domain (remainder filled in from reference TRBV15 and TRBJ2-3): DAMVIQNPRYQVTQFGKPVTLSCSQTLNHNVMYWYQQKSSQAPKLLFHYYDKDFNNEADTPDNFQSRRPNTSFCFLDIRSPGLGDTAMYLCATSTAGGTDTQYFGPGTRLTVL.

Concerning this clone itself: The junction does not match germline at one end; this may be a read error. The chain is built from TRBV7-7 and TRBJ1-5, with D possibly being TRBD1 (5 bases). The CDR3 is 15 residues long. Germline V lookup: CDR1 SSHAT, CDR2 FNYEAQ (reference sequence). CDR3 residues: CASSLVRQSHQPQHF. In nucleotides, the CDR3 is TGTGCTAGCAGCTTAGTCCGACAGTCCCATCAGCCCCAGCATTTT.